Detailed here is one T cell receptor (beta chain). Antigen: not known. This sample is part of a study of T cell responses to AZD1222 COVID-19 vaccine. At the level of the study: Second-dose timings of about 4 or about 12 weeks were pooled. Notes on the study in general: Dominant at 160-218 and 743-854, vaccine-associated CD4 TCRs also spanned spike. Possibly, clonal diversity was underestimated; donors were largely white British and included more females. Nearly half of the spike-specific TCRs reportedly recognize variant regions that carry no mutations.

Repertoires were generated with immunoSEQ multiplex PCR, while TCRdb's copy carries only in-frame clones and drops some. The data hold 95,000 to 110,000 clones, with under 95% observed a single time. The sample in question was peripheral blood, obtained on day 0 of AZD1222 vaccination. The clonotype was recovered from an adult in good health.

The CDR3 nucleotides are TGTGCCAGCAGCCCGGGAGGTAGCGGGGATTTCACAGATACGCAGTATTTT. Amino acids: CASSPGGSGDFTDTQYF. The rearrangement uses TRBV7-9 and TRBJ2-3; 8 nucleotides line up with TRBD2. With V trimmed by 5 bases and J by 2 bases, 12 bases remained unmatched. The CDR3 spans 17 residues. CDR1 is SEHNR and CDR2 is FQNEAQ in the germline V gene (reference sequence).